The 13 T cell receptor beta chains given below trace back to one sample, sequenced in a study of blood T cell repertoires in COVID-19. Data came from immunoSEQ multiplex PCR; TCRdb stores just in-frame clones and leaves some out. This repertoire shows over 250,000 clones, around 90% found once; its top ten account for approximately 6%. Sequencing was performed on peripheral blood. The receptor source for this set is a woman aged 45 to 65 with COVID-19, enrolled during active disease.

The V call is TRBV5-4, the J call TRBJ1-2; 10 bases align to TRBD1. Germline V gene sequence: CDR1 SGHNT, CDR2 YYREEE (reference sequence). The CDR3 consists of 17 residues. J was trimmed by 4 bases and V by 3 bases; bases with no gene match: 12. CDR3 nucleotide sequence: TGTGCCAGCAGCTCGAAAGTGACAGGGGGCCGAGGCTATGGCTACACCTTC. Its translation: CASSSKVTGGRGYGYTF. Looking up the rest from reference TRBV5-4 and TRBJ1-2 gives the full variable domain: ETGVTQSPTHLIKTRGQQVTLRCSSQSGHNTVSWYQQALGQGPQFIFQYYREEENGRGNFPPRFSGLQFPNYSSELNVNALELDDSALYLCASSSKVTGGRGYGYTFGSGTRLTVV.

This rearrangement joins TRBV12-3 or TRBV12-4 to TRBJ1-1, with a tentative D call TRBD1 (6 bases). V gave up 6 bases and J gave up 8 bases, with 10 bases separating them. This CDR3 contains 11 residues. CDR3 sequence: CASSLDREAFF. In DNA, the CDR3 is TGTGCCAGCAGCCTCGACAGGGAAGCTTTCTTT.

In DNA form, the CDR3 reads TGTGCCAGCAGTGAGGGGAGATCCTACGAGCAGTACTTC. Protein product: CASSEGRSYEQYF. The chain is built from TRBV6-4 and TRBJ2-7; possible D gene TRBD2, 5 bases. This CDR3 is built from 13 residues. Germline lookup yields CDR1 MRHNA and CDR2 SNTAGT. Trimming shortened V by 3 bases and J by 1 base, and 7 bases separated the two germline ends.

The chain combines TRBV18 with TRBJ1-5; TRBD1 is a possible D gene (5 bases). V lost 6 bases, J lost 3 bases, and 15 bases lay in between. Germline V lookup: CDR1 KGHSH, CDR2 LQKENI. CDR3 length: 15 amino acids. CDR3 residues: CASSSSPGNNQPQHF. In DNA, the CDR3 is TGTGCCAGCTCGTCCTCCCCAGGGAACAATCAGCCCCAGCATTTT. Full variable domain (rest looked up from reference TRBV18 and TRBJ1-5): NAGVMQNPRHLVRRRGQEARLRCSPMKGHSHVYWYRQLPEEGLKFMVYLQKENIIDESGMPKERFSAEFPKEGPSILRIQQVVRGDSAAYFCASSSSPGNNQPQHFGDGTRLSIL.

The chain combines TRBV19 with TRBJ1-2; D might be TRBD1 (5 bases). CDR1 is LNHDA and CDR2 is SQIVND in the germline V gene (reference sequence). The CDR3 is 15 amino acids. Trimming left V 5 bases short and J 7 bases short, with 20 bases between. CDR3 sequence (DNA): TGTGCCAGTAGTCTCCGAAGGGCCAGGGCGATTGGCTACACCTTC. This codes for CASSLRRARAIGYTF.

This chain connects TRBV10-3 to TRBJ1-2; no clear D gene. V shed 4 bases and J shed 4 bases, with 13 bases lying between them. Germline V gene lookup returns CDR1 ENHRY and CDR2 SYGVKD. The CDR3 runs 14 residues. Written as DNA, the CDR3 is TGTGCCATCAGTGGAGGGCCCGGGAGCTATGGCTACACCTTC. It is translated as CAISGGPGSYGYTF.

The gene calls are TRBV27 and TRBJ2-5; 9 positions agree with TRBD1. After removal of 4 bases from V and 5 bases from J, the junction contained 5 bases not matched to a gene. Germline V gene data show CDR1 as MNHEY and CDR2 as SMNVEV (reference sequence). This CDR3 comprises 14 residues. The CDR3 sequence is CASSSGTGIETQYF. CDR3 coding DNA: TGTGCCAGCAGTTCCGGGACAGGGATCGAGACCCAGTACTTC.

The chain joins TRBV18 to TRBJ2-1; 8 nucleotides match TRBD2. This CDR3 is built from 16 residues. With 5 bases clipped from V and 5 bases from J, the junction kept 11 bases outside the gene matches. Germline V lookup: CDR1 KGHSH, CDR2 LQKENI. The CDR3 here is CASSTSGTRGNNEQFF. The DNA of the CDR3 is TGTGCCAGCTCAACCAGTGGGACTAGGGGAAACAATGAGCAGTTCTTC.

The V gene is TRBV5-1, the J gene TRBJ2-3; 10 nucleotides align to TRBD2. The CDR3 covers 15 residues. The trim removed 3 bases at V and 0 bases at J, leaving 1 base unmatched. Per the germline V gene, CDR1 is SGHRS and CDR2 is YFSETQ. The CDR3 DNA is TGCGCCAGCAGCTGGGGACTAGCGAGCACAGATACGCAGTATTTT. Protein product: CASSWGLASTDTQYF.

The chain joins TRBV28 to TRBJ2-1, with 14 bases that match TRBD2. Germline V gene lookup returns CDR1 MDHEN and CDR2 SYDVKM. The junction had 4 bases not matched to a gene; V was cut back by 3 bases and J by 9 bases. The CDR3 is made up of 15 amino acids. The CDR3 loop is CASSLGLAGVLEQFF. The CDR3 bases are TGTGCCAGCAGTTTGGGACTAGCGGGAGTACTTGAGCAGTTCTTC. The full variable domain, with the rest looked up from reference TRBV28 and TRBJ2-1, is DVKVTQSSRYLVKRTGEKVFLECVQDMDHENMFWYRQDPGLGLRLIYFSYDVKMKEKGDIPEGYSVSREKKERFSLILESASTNQTSMYLCASSLGLAGVLEQFFGPGTRLTVL.

This sequence joins TRBV19 and TRBJ2-7; D is possibly TRBD1 (6 bases). Trimming pared 5 bases from V and 0 bases from J, leaving 11 bases between. The germline gives CDR1 LNHDA, CDR2 SQIVND (reference sequence). The CDR3 runs 14 residues. In nucleotides, the CDR3 is TGTGCCAGTAGTCCGGGACAAAGCTCCTACGAGCAGTACTTC. This sequence encodes CASSPGQSSYEQYF.

The chain links TRBV18 to TRBJ2-1, with D possibly TRBD2 on 7 matching bases. V shed 1 base and J shed 2 bases, with 9 bases lying between them. Germline V gene data show CDR1 as KGHSH and CDR2 as LQKENI. The CDR3 has 15 residues. CDR3 sequence reads: CASSPQGGTYNEQFF. The CDR3 DNA sequence: TGTGCCAGCTCACCACAGGGGGGGACCTACAATGAGCAGTTCTTC.

The chain links TRBV27 to TRBJ1-2; 7 nucleotides agree with TRBD1. V was pared by 3 bases and J by 0 bases, with 7 bases of the junction left unmatched. The V gene's germline CDR1 is MNHEY and CDR2 SMNVEV (reference sequence). This CDR3 has 16 residues. In nucleotides, the CDR3 is TGTGCCAGCAGTTTCTTTTCCAGGGGGACTAACTATGGCTACACCTTC. Amino acids: CASSFFSRGTNYGYTF.